Listed below are T cell receptor beta chains from one sample, sequenced in a study of blood T cells in healthy people across ages. TCRdb passed the 5' RACE reads through MiXCR, listing each CDR3 protein once. The table lists under 2,000,000 distinct CDR3 sequences, roughly 52% of them singletons. The sample was blood. The receptors stem from a woman in her forties in good health. CDR3s include the opening cysteine and the closing phenylalanine or tryptophan. Fields, in order: V gene, clone size, J gene, D gene, CDR3 DNA, CDR3 protein. D genes are given only for firm matches. Rows may omit the clone size; those that give it use once, few, many or a size class.

TRBV20-1	few	TRBJ2-1	TRBD2	TGCAGTGCTAGAGCCCCATCCGGACTAGCGGGGGGCAATGAGCAGTTCTTC	CSARAPSGLAGGNEQFF
TRBV24-1	.	TRBJ2-5	.	TGTGCTGTAGGAACTTGGGAGACCCAGTACTTC	CAVGTWETQYF
TRBV6-5	.	TRBJ1-2	TRBD1	TGTGCCAGTTGCCGGGACAGGGGTAATGGCTACACCTTC	CASCRDRGNGYTF
TRBV4-2	.	TRBJ1-2	.	TGTGCCAGCAGCCAAGATCTGGACAGCCGGAAAAGGGGCTACACCTTC	CASSQDLDSRKRGYTF
TRBV28	.	TRBJ1-1	.	TGTGCCAGCAGTGTTCCGGGACACAAGACTGAAGCTTTCTTT	CASSVPGHKTEAFF
TRBV9	.	TRBJ2-5	.	TGTGCCAGCAGCGTAGTATCAAGTGGAACGGTCGAGACCCAGTACTTC	CASSVVSSGTVETQYF
TRBV6-1	.	TRBJ2-1	.	TGTGCCAGCACCCGAGAGTCGGGATCCTACAATGAGCAGTTCTTC	CASTRESGSYNEQFF
TRBV9	.	TRBJ1-2	.	TGTGCCAGCAGCGCAGGGGTCGGATCTAACTATGGCTACACCTTC	CASSAGVGSNYGYTF
TRBV5-1	.	TRBJ1-2	TRBD1	TGCGCCAGCCATGGGGCCGACAGGGTAATAAGTGGCTACACCTTC	CASHGADRVISGYTF
TRBV7-2	.	TRBJ1-5	TRBD1	TGTGCCAGCAGCTTAGATTGGACAGGACCAGGGGATCAGCTCCAGCATTTT	CASSLDWTGPGDQLQHF
TRBV5-6	.	TRBJ2-7	TRBD2	TGTGCCAGCAGAACTAGCGGGGGACTCGGCGAGCAGTACTTC	CASRTSGGLGEQYF
TRBV20-1	many	TRBJ2-7	TRBD2	TGCAGTGCTAGTGTGGCGGGGGCCTACGAGCAGTACTTC	CSASVAGAYEQYF
TRBV4-3	.	TRBJ2-5	.	TGCGCCAGCAGCCAAGTCAAGGACTCCCAAGAGACCCAGTACTTC	CASSQVKDSQETQYF
TRBV15	.	TRBJ2-5	.	TGTGCCACCAGCAGTTGGGGTACGCTCCAAGAGACCCAGTACTTC	CATSSWGTLQETQYF
TRBV6-2/TRBV6-3	.	TRBJ2-1	.	TGTGCCAGCAAAACGGGCGGGACACGTGAGTTCTTC	CASKTGGTREFF
TRBV11-2	few	TRBJ2-5	TRBD2	TGTGCCAGCAGCTTACTTCAGAGCGGGGGGGCCGAGGAGACCCAGTACTTC	CASSLLQSGGAEETQYF
TRBV29-1	.	TRBJ1-1	TRBD1	TGCAGCGTTGGACCGGGACAGGGCGGTCTGGCAGAAGCTTTCTTT	CSVGPGQGGLAEAFF